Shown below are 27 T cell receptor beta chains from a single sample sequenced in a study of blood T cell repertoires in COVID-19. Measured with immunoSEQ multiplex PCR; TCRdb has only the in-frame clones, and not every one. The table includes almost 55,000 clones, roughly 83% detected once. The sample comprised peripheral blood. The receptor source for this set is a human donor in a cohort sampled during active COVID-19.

The DNA for the CDR3 is TGTGCCAGCAAGGAAGGGGGCTCCTATGGCTACACCTTC. This encodes CASKEGGSYGYTF. This rearrangement joins TRBV2 to TRBJ1-2; 7 bases match TRBD1. Germline CDR1 reads SNHLY; CDR2 reads FYNNEI. After removal of 7 bases from V and 4 bases from J, the junction contained 6 bases not matched to a gene. The CDR3 is 13 residues long.

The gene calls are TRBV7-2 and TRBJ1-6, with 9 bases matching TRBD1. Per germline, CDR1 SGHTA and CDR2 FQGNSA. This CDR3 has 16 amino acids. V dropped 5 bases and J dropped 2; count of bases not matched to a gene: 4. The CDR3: CASSGTGWTYNSPLHF. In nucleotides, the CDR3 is TGTGCCAGCAGCGGGACAGGGTGGACCTATAATTCACCCCTCCACTTT.

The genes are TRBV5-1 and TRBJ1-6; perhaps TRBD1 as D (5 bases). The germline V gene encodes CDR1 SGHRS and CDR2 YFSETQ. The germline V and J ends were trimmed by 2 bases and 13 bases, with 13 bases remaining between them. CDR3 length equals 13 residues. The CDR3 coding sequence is TGCGCCAGCAGCTTTCAGGGTTACCCCCCCCTCCACTTT. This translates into CASSFQGYPPLHF.

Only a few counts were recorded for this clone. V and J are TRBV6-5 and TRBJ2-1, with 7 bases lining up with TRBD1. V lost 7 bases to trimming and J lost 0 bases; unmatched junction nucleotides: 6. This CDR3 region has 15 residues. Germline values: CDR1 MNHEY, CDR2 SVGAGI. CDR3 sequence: CASTPTGSSYNEQFF. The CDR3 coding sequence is TGTGCCAGCACTCCGACAGGGAGCTCCTACAATGAGCAGTTCTTC.

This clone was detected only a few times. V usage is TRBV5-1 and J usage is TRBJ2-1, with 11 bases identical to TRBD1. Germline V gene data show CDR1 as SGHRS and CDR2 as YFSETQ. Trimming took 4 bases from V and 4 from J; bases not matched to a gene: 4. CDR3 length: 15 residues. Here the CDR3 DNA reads TGCGCCAGCAGCCCGGGACAGGGGGTTTACAATGAGCAGTTCTTC. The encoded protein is CASSPGQGVYNEQFF.

CDR3 protein: CASSQAGGPGELFF. The CDR3 DNA follows: TGTGCCAGCAGCCAAGCGGGGGGGCCGGGGGAGCTGTTTTTT. The chain has TRBV3-1 (or the pseudogene TRBV3-2) and TRBJ2-2; 8 bases align to TRBD2. The germline V gene encodes CDR1 LGHDT and CDR2 YNNKEL (reference sequence). Germline trimming cut 1 base from V and 8 bases from J; bases unmatched to any gene: 3. The CDR3 length is 14 residues.

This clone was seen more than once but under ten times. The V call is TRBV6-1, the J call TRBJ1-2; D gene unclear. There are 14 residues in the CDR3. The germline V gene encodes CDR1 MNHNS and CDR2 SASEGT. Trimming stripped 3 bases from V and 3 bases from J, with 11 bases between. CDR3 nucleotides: TGTGCCAGCAGTGACGGTCGACGGGACTATGGCTACACCTTC. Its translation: CASSDGRRDYGYTF.

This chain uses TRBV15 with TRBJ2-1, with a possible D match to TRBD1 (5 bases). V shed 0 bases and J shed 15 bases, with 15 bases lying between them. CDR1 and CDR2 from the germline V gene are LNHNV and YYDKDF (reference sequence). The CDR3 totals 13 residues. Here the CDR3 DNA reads TGTGCCACCAGCAGAGATCAAAGGGGCCGCGGGTTCTTC. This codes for CATSRDQRGRGFF. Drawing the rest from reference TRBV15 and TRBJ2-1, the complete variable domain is DAMVIQNPRYQVTQFGKPVTLSCSQTLNHNVMYWYQQKSSQAPKLLFHYYDKDFNNEADTPDNFQSRRPNTSFCFLDIRSPGLGDTAMYLCATSRDQRGRGFFGPGTRLTVL.

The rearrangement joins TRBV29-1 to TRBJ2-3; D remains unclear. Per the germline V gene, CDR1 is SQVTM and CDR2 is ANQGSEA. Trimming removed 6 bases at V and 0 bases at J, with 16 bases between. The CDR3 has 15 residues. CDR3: CSVALGSSSTDTQYF. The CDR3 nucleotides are TGCAGCGTGGCCCTGGGCAGTTCAAGCACAGATACGCAGTATTTT.

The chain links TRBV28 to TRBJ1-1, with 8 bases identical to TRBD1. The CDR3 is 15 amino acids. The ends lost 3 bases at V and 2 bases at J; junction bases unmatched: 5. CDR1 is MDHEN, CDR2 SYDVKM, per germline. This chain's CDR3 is CASSLDRVGNTEAFF. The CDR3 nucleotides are TGTGCCAGCAGTTTGGACAGGGTTGGTAACACTGAAGCTTTCTTT.

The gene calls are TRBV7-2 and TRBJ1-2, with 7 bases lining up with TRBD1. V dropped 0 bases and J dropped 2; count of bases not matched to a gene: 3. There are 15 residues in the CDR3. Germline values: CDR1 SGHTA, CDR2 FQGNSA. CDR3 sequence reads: CASSLAAGGNYGYTF. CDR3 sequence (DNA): TGTGCCAGCAGCTTAGCCGCAGGGGGAAACTATGGCTACACCTTC.

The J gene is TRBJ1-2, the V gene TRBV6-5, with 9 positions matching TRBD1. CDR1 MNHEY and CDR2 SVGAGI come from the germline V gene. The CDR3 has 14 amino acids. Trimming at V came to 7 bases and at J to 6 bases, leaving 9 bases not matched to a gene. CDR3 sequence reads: CASTDRGITDGYTF. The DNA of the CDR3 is TGTGCCAGCACGGACAGGGGAATTACGGATGGCTACACCTTC.

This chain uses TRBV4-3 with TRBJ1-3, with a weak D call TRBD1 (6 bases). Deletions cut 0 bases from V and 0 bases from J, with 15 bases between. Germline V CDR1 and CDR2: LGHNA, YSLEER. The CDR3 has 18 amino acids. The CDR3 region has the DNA TGCGCCAGCAGCCAAGAGTGGAAGACAGGCAACTCTGGAAACACCATATATTTT. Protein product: CASSQEWKTGNSGNTIYF.

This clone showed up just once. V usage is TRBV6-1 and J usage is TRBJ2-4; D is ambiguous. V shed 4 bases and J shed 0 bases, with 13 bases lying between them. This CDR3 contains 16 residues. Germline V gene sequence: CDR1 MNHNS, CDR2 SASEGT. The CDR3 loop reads CASSGASWLAKNIQYF. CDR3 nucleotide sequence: TGTGCCAGCAGTGGTGCCTCCTGGCTAGCCAAAAACATTCAGTACTTC.

This CDR3 reads CASILGQPGANVLTF. Written as DNA, the CDR3 is TGTGCCAGTATTCTCGGACAGCCTGGGGCCAACGTCCTGACTTTC. The chain uses TRBV19 and TRBJ2-6; tentatively, D is TRBD1 (6 bases). The V gene's germline CDR1 is LNHDA and CDR2 SQIVND (reference sequence). V lost 7 bases and J lost 2, with 12 bases in between. This CDR3 contains 15 residues.

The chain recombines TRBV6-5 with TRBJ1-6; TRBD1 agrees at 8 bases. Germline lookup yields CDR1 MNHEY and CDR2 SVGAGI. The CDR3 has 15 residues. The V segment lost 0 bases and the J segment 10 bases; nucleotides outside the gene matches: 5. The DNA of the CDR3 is TGTGCCAGCAGTTACTCGGACAGGGTAGGATCACCCCTCCACTTT. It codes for CASSYSDRVGSPLHF.

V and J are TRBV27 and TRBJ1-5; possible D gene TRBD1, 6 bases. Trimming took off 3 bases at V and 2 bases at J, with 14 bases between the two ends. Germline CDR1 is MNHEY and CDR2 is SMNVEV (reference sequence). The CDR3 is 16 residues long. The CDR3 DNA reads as TGTGCCAGCAGTTTCCGGGGGGGCAGGGGCAATCAGCCCCAGCATTTT. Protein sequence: CASSFRGGRGNQPQHF.

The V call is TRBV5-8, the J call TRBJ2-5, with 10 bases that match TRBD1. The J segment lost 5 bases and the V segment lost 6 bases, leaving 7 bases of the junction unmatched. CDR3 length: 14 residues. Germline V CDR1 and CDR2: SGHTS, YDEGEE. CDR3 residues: CASTRTGGEETQYF. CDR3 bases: TGTGCCAGCACCCGGACAGGGGGTGAGGAGACCCAGTACTTC.

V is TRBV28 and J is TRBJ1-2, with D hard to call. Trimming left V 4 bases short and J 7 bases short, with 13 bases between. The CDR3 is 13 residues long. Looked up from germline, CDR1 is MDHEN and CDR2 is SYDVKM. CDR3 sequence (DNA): TGTGCCAGCAGTTCCCTCGTGGGCTCTGGCTACACCTTC. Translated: CASSSLVGSGYTF.

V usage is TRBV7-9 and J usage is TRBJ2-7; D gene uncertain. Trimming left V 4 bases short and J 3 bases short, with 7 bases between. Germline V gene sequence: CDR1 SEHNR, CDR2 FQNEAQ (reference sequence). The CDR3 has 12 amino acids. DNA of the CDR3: TGTGCCAGCAGCTCCCAAAACTACGAGCAGTACTTC. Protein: CASSSQNYEQYF.

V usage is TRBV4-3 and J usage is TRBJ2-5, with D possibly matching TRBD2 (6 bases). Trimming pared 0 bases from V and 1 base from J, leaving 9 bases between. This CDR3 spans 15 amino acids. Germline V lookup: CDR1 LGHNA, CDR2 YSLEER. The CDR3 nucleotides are TGCGCCAGCAGCCAAGAGGGGGGACGCCAAGAGACCCAGTACTTC. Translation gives CASSQEGGRQETQYF.

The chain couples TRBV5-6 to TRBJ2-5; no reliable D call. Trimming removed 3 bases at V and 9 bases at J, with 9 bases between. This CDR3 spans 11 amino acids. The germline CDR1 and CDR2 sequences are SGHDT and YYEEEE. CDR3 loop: CASSSDRAQYF. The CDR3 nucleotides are TGTGCCAGCAGCTCAGACCGGGCCCAGTACTTC.

The CDR3 is CASSQDRRFNEKLFF. In nucleotides, the CDR3 is TGTGCCAGCAGCCAAGATCGGCGGTTTAATGAAAAACTGTTTTTT. The genes are TRBV3-1 (or the pseudogene TRBV3-2) and TRBJ1-4; D is ambiguous. Germline V CDR1 and CDR2: LGHDT, YNNKEL (reference sequence). The CDR3 contains 15 residues. Trimming removed 0 bases from V and 4 bases from J, with 9 bases in between.

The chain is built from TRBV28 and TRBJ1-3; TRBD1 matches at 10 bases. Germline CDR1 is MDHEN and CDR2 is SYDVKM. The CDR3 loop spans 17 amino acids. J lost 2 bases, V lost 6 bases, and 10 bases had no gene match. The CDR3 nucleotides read TGTGCCAGCAGGACCGTGGGACAGGGGTCCGCTGGAAACACCATATATTTT. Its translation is CASRTVGQGSAGNTIYF.

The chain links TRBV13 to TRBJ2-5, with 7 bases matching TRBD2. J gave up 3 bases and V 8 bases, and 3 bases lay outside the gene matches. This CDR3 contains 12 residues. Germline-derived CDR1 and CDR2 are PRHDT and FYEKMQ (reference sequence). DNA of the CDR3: TGTGCCAGCGGACTAGGGGAAGAGACCCAGTACTTC. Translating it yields CASGLGEETQYF.

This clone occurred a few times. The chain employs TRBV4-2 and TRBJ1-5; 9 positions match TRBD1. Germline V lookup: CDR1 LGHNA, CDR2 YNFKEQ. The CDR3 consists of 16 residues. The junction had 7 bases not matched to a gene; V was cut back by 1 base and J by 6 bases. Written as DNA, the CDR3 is TGTGCCAGCAGCCAAGCCGGGACAGGGCGCGTTCAGCCCCAGCATTTT. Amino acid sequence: CASSQAGTGRVQPQHF.

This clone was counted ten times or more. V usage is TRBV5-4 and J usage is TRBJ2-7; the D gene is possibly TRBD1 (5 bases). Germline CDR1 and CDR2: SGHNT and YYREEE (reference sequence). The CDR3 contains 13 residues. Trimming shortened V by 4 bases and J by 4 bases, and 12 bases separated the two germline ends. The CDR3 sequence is CASSPDPGYEQYF. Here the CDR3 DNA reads TGTGCCAGCAGCCCAGATCCAGGGTACGAGCAGTACTTC.